A selection of T cell receptor beta chains follows, all from one sample in a study of blood T cell repertoires in COVID-19. Sequencing used immunoSEQ multiplex PCR; TCRdb keeps in-frame clones, though not all of them. Counted here are 80,000 to 130,000 clones, roughly 90% occurring once; the ten biggest clones make up around 0.94%. The sample taken for sequencing was peripheral blood. These receptors all stem from a man aged 55 to 70 with acute or convalescent COVID-19. Each CDR3 is given with its conserved first and last residue. A D gene is named only where the DNA matches it firmly. The size of a clone is reported for some rows only, either as once, few or many, or as a class for expanded clones.

j_gene: TRBJ1-3; d_gene: -; abundance: -; v_gene: TRBV30; CDR3aa: CAWSGGAGNTIYF; CDR3nt: TGTGCCTGGAGCGGGGGTGCTGGAAACACCATATATTTT
j_gene: TRBJ1-2; d_gene: -; abundance: -; v_gene: TRBV28; CDR3aa: CASSYQAYGYTF; CDR3nt: TGTGCCAGCAGCTACCAAGCCTATGGCTACACCTTC
j_gene: TRBJ2-5; d_gene: TRBD2; abundance: -; v_gene: TRBV3-1/TRBV3-2; CDR3aa: CASSQEGLAETQYF; CDR3nt: TGTGCCAGCAGCCAAGAGGGACTAGCGGAGACCCAGTACTTC
j_gene: TRBJ2-1; d_gene: TRBD1; abundance: -; v_gene: TRBV28; CDR3aa: CASSSQGAGYKVQFF; CDR3nt: TGTGCCAGCAGTTCGCAGGGGGCTGGCTATAAGGTGCAGTTCTTC
j_gene: TRBJ1-4; d_gene: TRBD1; abundance: -; v_gene: TRBV5-4; CDR3aa: CASSGRDRDGEKLFF; CDR3nt: TGTGCCAGCAGCGGACGGGACAGGGATGGTGAAAAACTGTTTTTT
j_gene: TRBJ1-5; d_gene: -; abundance: -; v_gene: TRBV28; CDR3aa: CASSPRQAGGSQPQHF; CDR3nt: TGTGCCAGCAGTCCGCGACAGGCCGGCGGGTCACAGCCCCAGCATTTT
j_gene: TRBJ2-5; d_gene: -; abundance: -; v_gene: TRBV11-3; CDR3aa: CASSLEDRIGETQYF; CDR3nt: TGTGCCAGCAGCTTAGAGGATAGGATCGGGGAGACCCAGTACTTC
j_gene: TRBJ1-5; d_gene: -; abundance: once; v_gene: TRBV7-9; CDR3aa: CASSQTGTGEGQPQHF; CDR3nt: TGTGCCAGCAGCCAGACCGGGACGGGGGAAGGTCAGCCCCAGCATTTT
j_gene: TRBJ2-2; d_gene: -; abundance: once; v_gene: TRBV6-5; CDR3aa: CASSRESRNTGELFF; CDR3nt: TGTGCCAGCAGCCGAGAGTCTAGGAACACCGGGGAGCTGTTTTTT
j_gene: TRBJ1-1; d_gene: TRBD1; abundance: once; v_gene: TRBV7-2; CDR3aa: CASSLARDRVGAFF; CDR3nt: TGTGCCAGCAGCTTAGCCCGGGACAGGGTGGGAGCTTTCTTT
j_gene: TRBJ1-1; d_gene: -; abundance: -; v_gene: TRBV6-5; CDR3aa: CASSVTGPAFF; CDR3nt: TGTGCCAGCAGCGTCACAGGTCCGGCTTTCTTT
j_gene: TRBJ2-5; d_gene: TRBD2; abundance: -; v_gene: TRBV7-8; CDR3aa: CASSLETSARKYF; CDR3nt: TGTGCCAGCAGCCTCGAGACTAGCGCGCGAAAGTACTTC
j_gene: TRBJ2-7; d_gene: -; abundance: -; v_gene: TRBV3-1/TRBV3-2; CDR3aa: CASSLDLRHYEQYF; CDR3nt: TGTGCCAGCAGCCTTGACCTCCGACACTACGAGCAGTACTTC
j_gene: TRBJ1-4; d_gene: -; abundance: few; v_gene: TRBV5-1; CDR3aa: CASSTGSGVGEKLFF; CDR3nt: TGCGCCAGCTCCACTGGATCGGGGGTGGGCGAAAAACTGTTTTTT
j_gene: TRBJ2-7; d_gene: TRBD1; abundance: -; v_gene: TRBV7-8; CDR3aa: CASSLSGTGDGLSEQYF; CDR3nt: TGTGCCAGCAGCCTATCCGGGACAGGGGACGGGTTAAGCGAGCAGTACTTC
j_gene: TRBJ2-5; d_gene: TRBD1; abundance: -; v_gene: TRBV28; CDR3aa: CASTMDRAYQETQYF; CDR3nt: TGTGCCAGCACCATGGACAGGGCATATCAAGAGACCCAGTACTTC
j_gene: TRBJ1-4; d_gene: -; abundance: -; v_gene: TRBV3-1/TRBV3-2; CDR3aa: CASSLRLSNEKLFF; CDR3nt: TGTGCCAGCAGCCTGAGACTCTCTAATGAAAAACTGTTTTTT
j_gene: TRBJ2-3; d_gene: -; abundance: -; v_gene: TRBV5-1; CDR3aa: CASSLRRQGTHTDTQYF; CDR3nt: TGCGCCAGCAGCTTGCGTCGGCAGGGGACCCACACAGATACGCAGTATTTT
j_gene: TRBJ1-1; d_gene: TRBD1; abundance: -; v_gene: TRBV27; CDR3aa: CASMLPQGEGRMNTEAFF; CDR3nt: TGTGCCAGCATGTTACCACAGGGGGAGGGGCGCATGAACACTGAAGCTTTCTTT
j_gene: TRBJ1-1; d_gene: TRBD1; abundance: -; v_gene: TRBV25-1; CDR3aa: CASTARGPVRPEAFF; CDR3nt: TGTGCCAGCACTGCCAGGGGGCCGGTACGTCCTGAAGCTTTCTTT
j_gene: TRBJ2-3; d_gene: -; abundance: -; v_gene: TRBV7-3; CDR3aa: CASSLSQAGQNTDTQYF; CDR3nt: TGTGCCAGCAGCTTAAGTCAGGCGGGACAGAACACAGATACGCAGTATTTT
j_gene: TRBJ2-1; d_gene: TRBD2; abundance: -; v_gene: TRBV28; CDR3aa: CASWTSVYNEQFF; CDR3nt: TGTGCCAGCTGGACTAGCGTATACAATGAGCAGTTCTTC
j_gene: TRBJ1-1; d_gene: -; abundance: -; v_gene: TRBV5-1; CDR3aa: CASTMVGGLNTEAFF; CDR3nt: TGCGCCAGCACCATGGTGGGGGGGCTGAACACTGAAGCTTTCTTT
j_gene: TRBJ1-4; d_gene: -; abundance: -; v_gene: TRBV5-1; CDR3aa: CASSLNYNEKLFF; CDR3nt: TGCGCCAGCAGCTTGAACTATAATGAAAAACTGTTTTTT
j_gene: TRBJ1-1; d_gene: -; abundance: -; v_gene: TRBV11-2; CDR3aa: CASSSLGGGSTEAFF; CDR3nt: TGTGCCAGCAGCTCCCTGGGGGGGGGCAGCACTGAAGCTTTCTTT
j_gene: TRBJ2-2; d_gene: TRBD2; abundance: -; v_gene: TRBV19; CDR3aa: CASSKGLADTGELFF; CDR3nt: TGTGCCAGTAGCAAAGGACTAGCGGACACCGGGGAGCTGTTTTTT
j_gene: TRBJ2-1; d_gene: -; abundance: once; v_gene: TRBV6-5; CDR3aa: CASSFGRFQFF; CDR3nt: TGTGCCAGCAGTTTCGGTCGTTTTCAGTTCTTC
j_gene: TRBJ2-1; d_gene: TRBD2; abundance: -; v_gene: TRBV6-2/TRBV6-3; CDR3aa: CASSKPGLAGYNEQFF; CDR3nt: TGTGCCAGCAGTAAGCCGGGACTAGCGGGTTACAATGAGCAGTTCTTC